The text below deals with one T cell receptor beta chain. Antigen unknown. This record comes from a study of OX40 agonist ivuxolimab in advanced cancers. The study, taken as a whole, reports: Doses of 0.1 to 3.0 mg/kg were accompanied by clonal expansion of CD4+ and CD8+ blood T cells by week 6. The average count of expanded clones was higher among CD8+ T cells than among CD4+.

CDR3 length: 13 residues. The V and J ends lost 5 bases and 7 bases respectively, with 14 bases between them. The V gene's germline CDR1 is SGHAT and CDR2 FQNNGV. The data were produced by immunoSEQ multiplex PCR, yet TCRdb's version contains in-frame clones alone and is incomplete. In the table there are more than 55,000 clones, about 84% of which are singletons. The V gene is TRBV11-2, the J gene TRBJ1-1, with D tentatively TRBD1 (5 bases). Sequencing used CD4+ or CD8+ T cells sorted from blood, obtained in a trial of the OX40 agonist ivuxolimab. The TCR originated in an adult with an advanced solid tumor such as melanoma, head and neck, liver or kidney cancer. The CDR3 region is CASSPFAGGEAFF. CDR3 DNA: TGTGCCAGCAGCCCTTTTGCCGGGGGTGAAGCTTTCTTT.